This T cell receptor beta chain comes out of a study of blood T cell repertoires in COVID-19. Study in general: Sources were T cells, B-cell-depleted T cells, or PBMCs; the material itself was cDNA or gDNA.

Losses at the gene ends were 4 bases for V and 4 bases for J; bases not matched to a gene: 5. Germline-derived CDR1 and CDR2 are SGHRS and YFSETQ. This CDR3 is built from 15 residues. This clone was recorded a few times. Only in-frame clones appear in the TCRdb table, and some are missing; sequencing was by immunoSEQ multiplex PCR. The sample has a few hundred thousand clones, around 89% seen once. The sample was PBMCs or T cells enriched from blood (not recorded which). The chain carries TRBV5-1 and TRBJ1-1, with 12 bases aligning to TRBD1. This clonotype originated in a man aged 30-40 years who had been exposed to COVID-19. The CDR3 protein is CASSTGQGAATEAFF. Written as DNA, the CDR3 is TGCGCCAGCAGCACGGGACAGGGGGCGGCCACTGAAGCTTTCTTT.